Presented here are 6 T cell receptor beta chains from one specimen sequenced in a study of blood T cell repertoires in COVID-19. The protocol was immunoSEQ multiplex PCR, while the TCRdb copy is restricted to in-frame clones and leaves out a portion. The sample records hundreds of thousands of clones, 88% being singletons. The sequencing sample was made of PBMCs or T cells enriched from blood (not recorded which). These receptor sequences come from a woman aged 25 to 39 who had recovered from COVID-19.

The chain recombines TRBV12-3 or TRBV12-4 with TRBJ2-7, with TRBD2 as a possible D gene (6 bases). This CDR3 is built from 13 residues. V was pared by 5 bases and J by 2 bases, with 10 bases between. The CDR3 sequence: CASSGRGTYEQYF. The CDR3 nucleotides are TGTGCCAGCAGTGGGCGGGGCACCTACGAGCAGTACTTC.

The V call is TRBV28, the J call TRBJ1-2; D is ambiguous. The V end lost 10 bases, the J end lost 9 bases, and 18 bases lay between the germline ends. There are 12 residues in the CDR3. From germline, CDR1 is MDHEN and CDR2 SYDVKM. The CDR3, as DNA: TGTGCCATCCTAACCTTCGGAGAGCGCTACACCTTC. Translation: CAILTFGERYTF.

The gene calls are TRBV7-3 and TRBJ2-1; D perhaps matches TRBD2 (5 bases). V was cut by 1 base and J by 4 bases, with 17 bases left in between. CDR1 and CDR2 from the germline V gene are SGHTA and FQGTGA. The CDR3 runs 17 residues. The CDR3 reads CASSLNLGMERYNEQFF. For the CDR3, the DNA is TGTGCCAGCAGCTTAAATTTAGGTATGGAGCGGTACAATGAGCAGTTCTTC.

This clone came up once. CDR3 in DNA: TGTGCCAGCAGTTTTTCAGGGGTCAAAAACATTCAGTACTTC. It codes for CASSFSGVKNIQYF. The V gene is TRBV28, the J gene TRBJ2-4; tentatively, D is TRBD1 (6 bases). The CDR3 has 14 residues. Germline V lookup: CDR1 MDHEN, CDR2 SYDVKM. The V gene lost 3 bases and the J gene lost 3 bases, with 9 bases spanning the gap.

This clone was seen only a few times. The rearrangement links TRBV11-2 to TRBJ1-2; TRBD1 matches 7 bases. With V trimmed by 5 bases and J by 0 bases, 6 bases remained unmatched. The CDR3 sequence is 15 residues long. The V gene's germline CDR1 is SGHAT and CDR2 FQNNGV. CDR3 nucleotide sequence: TGTGCCAGCAGCACGGAGGGGGCCTCTAACTATGGCTACACCTTC. As protein: CASSTEGASNYGYTF.

This rearrangement joins TRBV28 to TRBJ1-2; D is undetermined. From germline, CDR1 is MDHEN and CDR2 SYDVKM. V lost 8 bases, J lost 2 bases, and 15 bases lay in between. The CDR3 loop spans 14 amino acids. CDR3 sequence reads: CASFGEEKNYGYTF. CDR3 DNA: TGTGCCAGCTTCGGGGAGGAAAAAAACTATGGCTACACCTTC.